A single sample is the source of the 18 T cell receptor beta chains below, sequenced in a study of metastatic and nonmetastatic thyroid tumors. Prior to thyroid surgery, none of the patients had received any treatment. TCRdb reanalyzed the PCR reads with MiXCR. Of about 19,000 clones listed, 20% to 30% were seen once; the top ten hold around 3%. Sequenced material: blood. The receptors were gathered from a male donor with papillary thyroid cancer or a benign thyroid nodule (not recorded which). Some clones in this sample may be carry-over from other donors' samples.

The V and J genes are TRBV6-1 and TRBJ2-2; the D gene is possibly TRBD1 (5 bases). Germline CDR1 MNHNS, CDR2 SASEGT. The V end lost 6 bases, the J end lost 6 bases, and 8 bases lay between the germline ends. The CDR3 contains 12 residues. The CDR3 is CASSPTAGELFF. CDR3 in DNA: TGTGCCAGCAGCCCGACAGCCGGGGAGCTGTTTTTT.

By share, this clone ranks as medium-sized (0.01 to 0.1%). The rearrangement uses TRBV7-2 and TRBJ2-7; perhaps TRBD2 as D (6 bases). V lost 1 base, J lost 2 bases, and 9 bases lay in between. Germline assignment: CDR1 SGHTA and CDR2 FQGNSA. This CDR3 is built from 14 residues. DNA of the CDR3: TGTGCCAGCAGCTTAGTGGACTACCCCTACGAGCAGTACTTC. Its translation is CASSLVDYPYEQYF.

The CDR3 sequence: CASSDRVLTYEQYF. CDR3 nucleotides: TGTGCCAGCAGTGACAGGGTCTTGACCTACGAGCAGTACTTC. The chain is built from TRBV6-4 and TRBJ2-7; D unclear. Trimming left V 2 bases short and J 2 bases short, with 10 bases between. Germline V gives CDR1 MRHNA, CDR2 SNTAGT. There are 14 residues in the CDR3.

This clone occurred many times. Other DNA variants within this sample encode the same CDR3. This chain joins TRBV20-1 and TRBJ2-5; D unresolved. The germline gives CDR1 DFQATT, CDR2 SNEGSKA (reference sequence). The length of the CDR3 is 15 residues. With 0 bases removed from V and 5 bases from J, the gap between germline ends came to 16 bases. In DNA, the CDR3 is TGCAGTGCTAGAGATCGGCGGTCCGGCCGGGAGACCCAGTACTTC. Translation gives CSARDRRSGRETQYF.

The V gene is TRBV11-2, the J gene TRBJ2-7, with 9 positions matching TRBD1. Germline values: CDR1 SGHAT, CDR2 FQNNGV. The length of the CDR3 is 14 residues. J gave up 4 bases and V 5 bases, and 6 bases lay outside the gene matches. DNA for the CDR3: TGTGCCAGCAGCCAATCCGGGACAGGGTACGAGCAGTACTTC. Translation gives CASSQSGTGYEQYF.

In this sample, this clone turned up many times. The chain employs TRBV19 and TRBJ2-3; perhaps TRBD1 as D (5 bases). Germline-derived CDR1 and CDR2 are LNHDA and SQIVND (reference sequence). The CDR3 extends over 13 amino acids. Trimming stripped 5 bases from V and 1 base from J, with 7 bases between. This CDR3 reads CASSSTGTDTQYF. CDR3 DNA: TGTGCCAGTAGTTCGACAGGCACAGATACGCAGTATTTT.

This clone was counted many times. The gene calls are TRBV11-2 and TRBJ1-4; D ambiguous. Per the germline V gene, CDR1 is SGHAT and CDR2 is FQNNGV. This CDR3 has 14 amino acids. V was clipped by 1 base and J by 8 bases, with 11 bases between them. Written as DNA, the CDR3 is TGTGCCAGCAGCTTAGTTGGTGGAGGGGAAAAACTGTTTTTT. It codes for CASSLVGGGEKLFF.

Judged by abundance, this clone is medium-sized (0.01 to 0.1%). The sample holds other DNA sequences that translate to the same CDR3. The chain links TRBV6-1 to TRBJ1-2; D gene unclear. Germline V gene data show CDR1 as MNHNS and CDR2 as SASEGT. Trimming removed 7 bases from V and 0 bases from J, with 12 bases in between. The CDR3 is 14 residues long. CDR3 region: CASIRGGPNYGYTF. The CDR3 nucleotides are TGTGCCAGCATCCGGGGTGGCCCTAACTATGGCTACACCTTC.

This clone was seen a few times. CDR3 amino acids: CASSYSGDRGTDTQYF. CDR3 sequence (DNA): TGTGCCAGCAGTTACTCCGGGGACAGGGGCACAGATACGCAGTATTTT. This chain connects TRBV6-5 to TRBJ2-3, with 9 bases fitting TRBD1. V lost 0 bases and J lost 1; bases outside the gene matches: 2. Germline loops: CDR1 MNHEY, CDR2 SVGAGI. The CDR3 runs to 16 residues.

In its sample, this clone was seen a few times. The CDR3 loop reads CATHRAGNYGYTF. The CDR3, as DNA: TGTGCCACCCACAGGGCGGGGAACTATGGCTACACCTTC. V gene TRBV12-3 or TRBV12-4 combines with J gene TRBJ1-2; weak D call: TRBD1 (6 bases). With 10 bases removed from V and 2 bases from J, the gap between germline ends came to 14 bases. The CDR3 length is 13 residues.

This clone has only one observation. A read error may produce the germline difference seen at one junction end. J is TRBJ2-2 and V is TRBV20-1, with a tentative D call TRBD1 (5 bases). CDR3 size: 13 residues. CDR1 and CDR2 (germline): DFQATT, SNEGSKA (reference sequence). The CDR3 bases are TGCAGTGCTAGAGAATGGGGCACTGGGGATCTGGTTTTT. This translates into CSAREWGTGDLVF.

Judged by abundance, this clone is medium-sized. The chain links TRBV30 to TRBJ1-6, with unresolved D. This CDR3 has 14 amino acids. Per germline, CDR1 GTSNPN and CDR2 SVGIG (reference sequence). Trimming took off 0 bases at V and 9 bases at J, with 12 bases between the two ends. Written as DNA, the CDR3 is TGTGCCTGGAGTGTCGGGAATTCTTTTTCACCCCTCCACTTT. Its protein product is CAWSVGNSFSPLHF.

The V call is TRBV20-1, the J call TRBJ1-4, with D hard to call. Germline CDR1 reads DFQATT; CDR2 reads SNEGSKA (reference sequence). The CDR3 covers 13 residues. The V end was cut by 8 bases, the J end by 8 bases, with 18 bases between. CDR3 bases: TGCAGTTCTAAACAGTGGGCCGGCGAAAAACTGTTTTTT. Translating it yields CSSKQWAGEKLFF.

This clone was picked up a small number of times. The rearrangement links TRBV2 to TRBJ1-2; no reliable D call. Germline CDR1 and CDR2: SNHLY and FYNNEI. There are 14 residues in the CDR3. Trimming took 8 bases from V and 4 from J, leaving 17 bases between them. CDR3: CASVPGSSIYGYTF. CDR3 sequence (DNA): TGTGCCAGCGTGCCCGGGTCCTCAATCTATGGCTACACCTTC.

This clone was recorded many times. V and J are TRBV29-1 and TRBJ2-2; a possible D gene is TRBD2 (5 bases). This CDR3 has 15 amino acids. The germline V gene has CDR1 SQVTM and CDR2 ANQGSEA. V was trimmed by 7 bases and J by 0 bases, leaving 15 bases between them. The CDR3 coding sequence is TGCAGCGCCCGGATCGGGAACGCGAACACCGGGGAGCTGTTTTTT. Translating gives CSARIGNANTGELFF.

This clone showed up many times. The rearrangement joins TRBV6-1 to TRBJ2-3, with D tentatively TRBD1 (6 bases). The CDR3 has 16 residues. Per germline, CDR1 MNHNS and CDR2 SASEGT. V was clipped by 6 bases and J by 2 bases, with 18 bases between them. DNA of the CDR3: TGTGCCAGCAGAGAGACCTCAGGGGCCCTCACAGATACGCAGTATTTT. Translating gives CASRETSGALTDTQYF.

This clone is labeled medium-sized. The CDR3 DNA reads as TGCAGTGCTAGAGATTTATGGGGCAAAGAGTACGAGCAGTACTTC. This encodes CSARDLWGKEYEQYF. The chain links TRBV20-1 to TRBJ2-7; the D gene is possibly TRBD1 (5 bases). Germline assignment: CDR1 DFQATT and CDR2 SNEGSKA (reference sequence). V was pared by 0 bases and J by 4 bases, with 16 bases between. The CDR3 extends over 15 amino acids.

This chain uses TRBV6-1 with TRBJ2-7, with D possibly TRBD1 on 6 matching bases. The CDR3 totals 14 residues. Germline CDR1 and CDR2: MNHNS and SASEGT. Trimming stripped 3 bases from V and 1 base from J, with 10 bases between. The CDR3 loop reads CASSDRGNSYEQYF. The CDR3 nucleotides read TGTGCCAGCAGTGACAGGGGCAATTCCTACGAGCAGTACTTC.